This TCR beta chain comes out of a study of T-cell reconstitution after alpha-beta-depleted transplantation in children. Note on this clonotype: Since a much larger clone is just one base distant, this may be a read error.

TCRbeta library construction was performed incorporating unique molecular identifiers. MiXCR, applied by TCRdb to the PCR reads, yields one record per CDR3 protein. The data hold roughly 120,000 distinct CDR3 sequences, with 10% to 13% observed a single time. Germline loops: CDR1 DFQATT, CDR2 SNEGSKA (reference sequence). The length of the CDR3 is 14 residues. The V call is TRBV20-1, the J call TRBJ2-1, with a tentative D call TRBD2 (6 bases). Sequencing was performed on PBMCs from the stem cell graft donor, taken from the stem cell graft. This sequence was found in a human donor who donated a stem cell graft to a child with acute lymphoblastic leukemia. The CDR3 DNA sequence: TGCAGTGCCAGGGACTTTGTCGGGCACAATGACCAGTTCTTC. Translated: CSARDFVGHNDQFF.